Sequencing of this TCR beta chain was carried out in a study of shared clonotypes between healthy human individuals. For the study at large: Each donor's CD8 memory used one plate, CD8 naive two, each CD4 subset three.

TCRdb's table, derived via immunoSEQ multiplex PCR, lists solely in-frame clones and lacks some. The sample consists of about 2 million clones, approximately 94% of them appearing once. Study results and limitations: Inspection by rarefaction showed sorted-subset sequencing to be incomplete despite large depth.

Turning to this clone: Its antigen is not known. This CDR3 is also generated by other DNA sequences in the sample.

Naive CD8 populations comprised CD45RO-negative cells positively selected for CCR7, excluding terminally differentiated effector memory CD45RA+ cells. CDR3 length: 12 amino acids. V was pared by 5 bases and J by 6 bases, with 8 bases between. Looked up from germline, CDR1 is MNHEY and CDR2 is SMNVEV (reference sequence). This sequence joins TRBV27 and TRBJ1-5; D is possibly TRBD1 (5 bases). The sample comprised naive CD8+ T cells sorted from blood. The receptor was isolated from a man between 18 and 29 years old in good health. The DNA of the CDR3 is TGTGCCAGCAGTCCGGGGGGTCAGCCCCAGCATTTT. It encodes CASSPGGQPQHF.